This T cell receptor (beta chain) was obtained from a study of T cells in narcolepsy. On the study more broadly: Enrolled donors included narcolepsy type 1 or type 2 patients and healthy controls.

This clone was found a few times. Its antigen is not known. This CDR3 spans 14 amino acids. Germline V gene sequence: CDR1 SGHTA, CDR2 FQGNSA. Trimming removed 5 bases at V and 1 base at J, with 9 bases between. Overall study results and limits: Reportedly, autoreactive clonotypes were serially detected in patients' blood but not controls'. Autoreactive clone sequences were missing from some blood memory CD4+ repertoires. Same-patient CSF and blood CD4+ T cell clonotypes included HCRT-specific and TRIB2-specific autoreactive ones.

Using immunoSEQ multiplex PCR, the repertoire was profiled, and TCRdb retains in-frame clones only, with some absent. This table has 25,000 to 35,000 clones, around 86% appearing once. The J gene is TRBJ1-5, the V gene TRBV7-2, with D hard to call. The sample consisted of CD45RA- memory CD4+ T cells from PBMCs. This clonotype originated in a human donor with narcolepsy. CDR3 nucleotides: TGTGCCAGCAGCCCTGGGATGAGCAATCAGCCCCAGCATTTT. Its translation: CASSPGMSNQPQHF.